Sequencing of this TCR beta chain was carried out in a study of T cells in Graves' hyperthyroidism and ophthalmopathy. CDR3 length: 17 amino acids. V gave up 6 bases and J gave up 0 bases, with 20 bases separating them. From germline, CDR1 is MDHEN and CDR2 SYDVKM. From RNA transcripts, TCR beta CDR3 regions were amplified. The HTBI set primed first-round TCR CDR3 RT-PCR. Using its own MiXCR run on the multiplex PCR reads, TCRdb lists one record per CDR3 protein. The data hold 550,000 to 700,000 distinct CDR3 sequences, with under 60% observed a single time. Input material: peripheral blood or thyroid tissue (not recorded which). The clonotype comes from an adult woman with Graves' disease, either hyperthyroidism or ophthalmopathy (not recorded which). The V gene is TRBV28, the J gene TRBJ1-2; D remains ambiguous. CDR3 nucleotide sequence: TGTGCCAGCAGAACGCGGGTGGGATGGGGAGCTAACTATGGCTACACCTTC. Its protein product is CASRTRVGWGANYGYTF.